The entry below gives a single TCR beta chain sequence along with its context. This sample stems from a study of OX40 agonist ivuxolimab in advanced cancers. The CDR3 extends over 15 amino acids. Germline CDR1 and CDR2: LGHNT and FRNRAP. The V end lost 5 bases, the J end lost 3 bases, and 17 bases lay between the germline ends. Assay: immunoSEQ multiplex PCR; the TCRdb copy retains only in-frame clones and omits some. Among roughly 66,000 clones listed, around 83% were seen once. Sample: CD4+ or CD8+ T cells sorted from blood, taken in a trial of the OX40 agonist ivuxolimab. The rearrangement uses TRBV12-5 and TRBJ2-7; D gene unclear. This clonotype was obtained from an adult with an advanced solid tumor such as melanoma, head and neck, liver or kidney cancer. This chain's CDR3 is CASGPPGQTFYEQYF. The CDR3 nucleotides are TGTGCTAGTGGTCCCCCTGGGCAGACCTTCTACGAGCAGTACTTC.